These 11 T cell receptor beta chains share one sample of origin, sequenced in a study of blood T cell repertoires in COVID-19. Profiling relied on immunoSEQ multiplex PCR, and the TCRdb table lists in-frame clones only, not all of them. The sample yields 270,000 or so clones, roughly 93% seen once. The specimen sequenced was PBMCs or T cells enriched from blood (not recorded which). The receptors stem from a woman between 35 and 50 years old with acute COVID-19.

The chain couples TRBV12-5 to TRBJ2-1; TRBD1 matches at 7 bases. This CDR3 has 15 amino acids. With 1 base clipped from V and 3 bases from J, the junction kept 3 bases outside the gene matches. Germline V gene data show CDR1 as LGHNT and CDR2 as FRNRAP. CDR3 nucleotide sequence: TGTGCTAGTGGTTTGGGACAGGGTTACTACAATGAGCAGTTCTTC. Translating it yields CASGLGQGYYNEQFF.

The chain recombines TRBV7-9 with TRBJ2-3; 11 nucleotides line up with TRBD2. Germline values: CDR1 SEHNR, CDR2 FQNEAQ (reference sequence). Trimming removed 7 bases from V and 0 bases from J; junction bases left unmatched: 9. The CDR3 totals 17 residues. CDR3 loop: CASNSIRTSGSTDTQYF. The CDR3 DNA sequence: TGTGCCAGCAACTCAATTCGGACTAGCGGGAGCACAGATACGCAGTATTTT.

This rearrangement joins TRBV28 to TRBJ1-4; 9 nucleotides match TRBD1. The trim removed 7 bases at V and 7 bases at J, leaving 10 bases unmatched. This CDR3 region has 15 residues. Germline-derived CDR1 and CDR2 are MDHEN and SYDVKM. The CDR3 spells CASTEGGTGSEKLFF. The CDR3 coding sequence is TGTGCCAGCACCGAGGGGGGGACAGGGAGTGAAAAACTGTTTTTT.

V usage is TRBV4-1 and J usage is TRBJ1-3; D is ambiguous. This CDR3 spans 17 amino acids. CDR1 is MGHRA and CDR2 is YSYEKL in the germline V gene. V was pared by 0 bases and J by 3 bases, with 15 bases between. The CDR3, as DNA: TGCGCCAGCAGCCAAGACCCACCTGACACCCTTGGAAACACCATATATTTT. Translating it yields CASSQDPPDTLGNTIYF.

The rearrangement joins TRBV2 to TRBJ1-6, with TRBD1 identical over 7 bases. This CDR3 is built from 16 residues. The junction had 11 bases not matched to a gene; V was cut back by 7 bases and J by 5 bases. CDR1 is SNHLY, CDR2 FYNNEI, per germline. CDR3 in DNA: TGTGCCAGCAAAGGACAGGCCGCCTTCAATAATTCACCCCTCCACTTT. It specifies CASKGQAAFNNSPLHF.

The chain recombines TRBV30 with TRBJ1-4; possibly TRBD1 for D (6 bases). With 7 bases removed from V and 7 bases from J, the gap between germline ends came to 13 bases. This CDR3 region has 12 residues. Per germline, CDR1 GTSNPN and CDR2 SVGIG (reference sequence). CDR3 amino acids: CASSGAGEKLFF. The CDR3 DNA sequence: TGTGCCTCCTCAGGGGCAGGTGAAAAACTGTTTTTT.

The chain recombines TRBV6-5 with TRBJ1-1, with unresolved D. The CDR3 is 13 amino acids. Between the trimmed V and J ends, which lost 7 bases and 0 bases, there was a span of 9 bases. Germline V CDR1 and CDR2: MNHEY, SVGAGI. DNA of the CDR3: TGTGCCAGCATGGGCAGACTGAACACTGAAGCTTTCTTT. This gives the protein CASMGRLNTEAFF.

This clone was observed a single time. CDR3 sequence: CASSTAGTPLPEAFF. CDR3 bases: TGTGCCAGCAGTACAGCCGGGACTCCTCTACCTGAAGCTTTCTTT. V usage is TRBV6-6 and J usage is TRBJ1-1, with a tentative D call TRBD1 (5 bases). Between the trimmed V and J ends, which lost 5 bases and 6 bases, there was a span of 19 bases. Germline V CDR1 and CDR2: MNHNY, SVGAGI (reference sequence). There are 15 residues in the CDR3.

This chain uses TRBV5-1 with TRBJ2-5, with 14 bases matching TRBD2. V was clipped by 9 bases and J by 4 bases; unmatched bases: 14. Germline V gene data show CDR1 as SGHRS and CDR2 as YFSETQ. The CDR3 sequence is 17 residues long. The CDR3 DNA follows: TGCGCCACCCAACTAAACCCGGGACTAGCGGGAGTAGAGACCCAGTACTTC. It translates to CATQLNPGLAGVETQYF.

The chain links TRBV30 to TRBJ2-7, with TRBD2 identical over 8 bases. Germline V lookup: CDR1 GTSNPN, CDR2 SVGIG (reference sequence). CDR3 length: 13 residues. Trimming removed 2 bases from V and 2 bases from J; junction bases left unmatched: 2. This CDR3 is CAWSRGGPYEQYF. The CDR3 DNA reads TGTGCCTGGAGTCGGGGGGGTCCCTACGAGCAGTACTTC.

The CDR3 here is CASSFWDSYGYTF. DNA for the CDR3: TGTGCCAGCAGCTTTTGGGACAGCTATGGCTACACCTTC. V usage is TRBV7-2 and J usage is TRBJ1-2; 7 bases are a match to TRBD1. The V gene's germline CDR1 is SGHTA and CDR2 FQGNSA. The CDR3 spans 13 residues. The V segment lost 3 bases and the J segment 4 bases; nucleotides outside the gene matches: 2.